Ten or more counts support the clone carrying this T cell receptor beta chain. MiXCR, run by TCRdb on the 5' RACE reads, gives a single entry per CDR3 protein. Of about 48,000 distinct CDR3 sequences in the sample, under 6% were seen once. CDR3 length equals 16 residues. Deletions cut 6 bases from V and 1 base from J, with 16 bases between. This entry comes from a study of spatial heterogeneity in lung cancer. Time point of the sample: sample taken at primary tumor resection. There were 65 or so donors, all of them untreated patients with early-stage non-small cell lung cancer. TCRs were sequenced from unsorted whole RNA of tumor, nontumor lung or PBMC.

The rearrangement links TRBV12-3 or TRBV12-4 to TRBJ2-4, with a weak D call TRBD1 (7 bases). The specimen comprised PBMCs, sampled at surgery. This sequence was found in a male donor with early-stage non-small cell lung cancer. CDR3 region: CASREGQFMAKNIQYF. As DNA, the CDR3 is TGTGCCAGCAGGGAGGGACAGTTTATGGCCAAAAACATTCAGTACTTC.